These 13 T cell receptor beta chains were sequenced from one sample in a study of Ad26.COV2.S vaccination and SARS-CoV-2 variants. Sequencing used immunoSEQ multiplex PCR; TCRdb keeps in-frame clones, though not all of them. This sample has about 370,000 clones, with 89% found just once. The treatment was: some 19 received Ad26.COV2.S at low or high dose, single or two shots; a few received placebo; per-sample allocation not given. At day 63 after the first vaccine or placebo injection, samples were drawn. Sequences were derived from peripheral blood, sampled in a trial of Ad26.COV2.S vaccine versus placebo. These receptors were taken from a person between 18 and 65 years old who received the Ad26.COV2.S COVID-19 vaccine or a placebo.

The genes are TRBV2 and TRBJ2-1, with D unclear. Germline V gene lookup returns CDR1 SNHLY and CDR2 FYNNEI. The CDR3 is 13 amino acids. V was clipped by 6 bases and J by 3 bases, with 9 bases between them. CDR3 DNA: TGTGCCAGCAGCGAATATGACTACAATGAGCAGTTCTTC. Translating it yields CASSEYDYNEQFF.

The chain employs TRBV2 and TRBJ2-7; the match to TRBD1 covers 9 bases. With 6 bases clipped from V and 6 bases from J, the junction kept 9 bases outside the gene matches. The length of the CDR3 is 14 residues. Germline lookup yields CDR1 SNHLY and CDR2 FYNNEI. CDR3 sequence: CASSSRQGDGEQYF. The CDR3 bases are TGTGCCAGCAGCAGTCGACAGGGGGACGGCGAGCAGTACTTC.

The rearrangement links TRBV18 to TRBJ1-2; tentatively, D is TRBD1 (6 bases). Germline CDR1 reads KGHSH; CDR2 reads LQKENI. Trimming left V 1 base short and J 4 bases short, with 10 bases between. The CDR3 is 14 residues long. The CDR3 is CASSPQTDSYGYTF. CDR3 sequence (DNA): TGTGCCAGCTCACCACAAACGGACAGCTATGGCTACACCTTC.

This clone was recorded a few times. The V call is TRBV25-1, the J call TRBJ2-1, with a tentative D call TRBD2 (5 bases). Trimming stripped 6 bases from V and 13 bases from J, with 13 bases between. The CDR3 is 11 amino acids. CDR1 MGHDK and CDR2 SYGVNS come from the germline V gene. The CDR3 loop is CASRGSLNQFF. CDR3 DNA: TGTGCCAGCAGAGGGAGCCTAAATCAGTTCTTC.

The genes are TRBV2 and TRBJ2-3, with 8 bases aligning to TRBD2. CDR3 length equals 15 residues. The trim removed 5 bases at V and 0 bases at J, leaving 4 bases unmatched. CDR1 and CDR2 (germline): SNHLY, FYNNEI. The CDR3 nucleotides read TGTGCCAGCAGTTTAGCGGGGCTAAGCACAGATACGCAGTATTTT. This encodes CASSLAGLSTDTQYF.

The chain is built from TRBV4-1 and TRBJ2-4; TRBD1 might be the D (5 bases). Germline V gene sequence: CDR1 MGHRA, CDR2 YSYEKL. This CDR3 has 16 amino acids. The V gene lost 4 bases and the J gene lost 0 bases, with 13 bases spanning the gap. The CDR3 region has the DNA TGCGCCAGCAGCCCGCGACAGCCCTTAGCCAAAAACATTCAGTACTTC. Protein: CASSPRQPLAKNIQYF.

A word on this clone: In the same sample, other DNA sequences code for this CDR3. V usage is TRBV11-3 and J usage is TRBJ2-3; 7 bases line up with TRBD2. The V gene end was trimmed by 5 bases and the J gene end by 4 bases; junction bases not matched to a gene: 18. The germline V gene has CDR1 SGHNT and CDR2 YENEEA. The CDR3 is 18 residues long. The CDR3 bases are TGTGCCAGCAGCCTACCTCTCCTAGGAGAGGCGGGGGCAGATACGCAGTATTTT. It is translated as CASSLPLLGEAGADTQYF.

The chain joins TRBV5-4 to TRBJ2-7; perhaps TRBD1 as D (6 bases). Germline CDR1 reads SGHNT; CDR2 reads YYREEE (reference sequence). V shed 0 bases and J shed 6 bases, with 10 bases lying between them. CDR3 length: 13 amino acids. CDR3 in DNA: TGTGCCAGCAGCTTGGACAGGGTCCGCGAGCAGTACTTC. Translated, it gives CASSLDRVREQYF.

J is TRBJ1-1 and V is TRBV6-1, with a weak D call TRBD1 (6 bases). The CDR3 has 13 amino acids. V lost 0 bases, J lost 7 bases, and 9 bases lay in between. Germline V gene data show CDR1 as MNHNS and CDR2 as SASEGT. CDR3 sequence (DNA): TGTGCCAGCAGTGAAGCGCGGGACATTGAAGCTTTCTTT. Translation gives CASSEARDIEAFF.

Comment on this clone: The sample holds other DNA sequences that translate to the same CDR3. The CDR3 sequence: CSARGPGELFF. For the CDR3, the DNA is TGCAGTGCGAGGGGGCCCGGGGAGCTGTTTTTT. The rearrangement links TRBV20-1 to TRBJ2-2, with 7 bases that match TRBD1. The length of the CDR3 is 11 residues. Unmatched junction bases numbered 1, after V lost 6 bases and J lost 6 bases. Per the germline V gene, CDR1 is DFQATT and CDR2 is SNEGSKA (reference sequence).

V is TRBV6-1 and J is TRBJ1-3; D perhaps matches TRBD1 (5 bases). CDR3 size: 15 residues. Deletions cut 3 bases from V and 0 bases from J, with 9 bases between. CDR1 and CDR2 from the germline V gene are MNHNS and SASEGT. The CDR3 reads CASSEGVDSGNTIYF. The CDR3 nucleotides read TGTGCCAGCAGTGAGGGGGTAGACTCTGGAAACACCATATATTTT.

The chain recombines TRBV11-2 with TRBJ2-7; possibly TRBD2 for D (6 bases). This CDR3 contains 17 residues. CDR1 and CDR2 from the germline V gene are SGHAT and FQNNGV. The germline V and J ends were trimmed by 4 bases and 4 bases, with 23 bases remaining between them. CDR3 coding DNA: TGTGCCAGCAGCTCCGTATCCCGTGCCCCCGGGAGATACGAGCAGTACTTC. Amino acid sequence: CASSSVSRAPGRYEQYF.

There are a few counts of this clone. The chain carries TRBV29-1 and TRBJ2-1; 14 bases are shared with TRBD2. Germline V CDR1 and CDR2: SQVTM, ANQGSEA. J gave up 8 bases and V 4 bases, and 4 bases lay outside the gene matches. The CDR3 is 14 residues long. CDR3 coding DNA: TGCAGCGTTGTAGGGACTAGCGGGAGCCATGAGCAGTTCTTC. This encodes CSVVGTSGSHEQFF.